Listed below are T cell receptor beta chains from one sample, sequenced in a study of T cell responses to AZD1222 COVID-19 vaccine. Profiled with immunoSEQ multiplex PCR; TCRdb holds only in-frame clones, not every one. The sample contains 160,000 or so clones, 70% to 90% of which appear only once. Sequencing was performed on peripheral blood, taken on day 0 of AZD1222 vaccination. The receptors come from an adult in good health. The CDR3 runs from the conserved cysteine through the conserved F or W. D genes are given only for firm matches.

cdr3_aa	cdr3_length	v_call	d_call
CASSTGDSSYNEQFF	15	TRBV11-2	-
CSATRGQPQHF	11	TRBV20-1	-
CASARRISNQPQHF	14	TRBV27	-
CASSTGVNEQFF	12	TRBV10-1	TRBD1
CASSRTGGNQPQHF	14	TRBV6-5	TRBD1
CASSQGGIGSYNEQFF	16	TRBV3-1/TRBV3-2	-
CAISESQVQGAEAFF	15	TRBV10-3	-
CASNPPPATGEVETQYF	17	TRBV7-9	TRBD1
CASRRIRGRRDTEAFF	16	TRBV11-2	-
CASSYRGPWGYTF	13	TRBV11-2	TRBD1
CASSRGQDTEAFF	13	TRBV19	TRBD1
CASSPERSGNTIYF	14	TRBV7-2	-
CASRGGYNSPLHF	13	TRBV6-6	-
CASSYTGDRGMKLFF	15	TRBV28	TRBD1
CASSLAPGGITDTQYF	16	TRBV5-4	TRBD2
CASSVSPGGDNSPLHF	16	TRBV9	TRBD1
CASSSPSGRTYEQYF	15	TRBV28	TRBD2
CASSWTSGSYEQYF	14	TRBV6-2/TRBV6-3	TRBD2
CASSQGQGGSNSPLHF	16	TRBV11-2	TRBD1
CARSKSDRDRPFSNQPQHF	19	TRBV5-3	TRBD1
CASSPVGGTNYGYTF	15	TRBV5-1	-
CASIGVWGTGNTIYF	15	TRBV2	-
CATSYPRDSSPLHF	14	TRBV24-1	-
CTSSQDGGQSNQPQHF	16	TRBV1	-
CASTSGTSEVNEQFF	15	TRBV19	TRBD2
CASSLAVGTTSYGYTF	16	TRBV5-4	-
CASSLVVLASGDYNEQFF	18	TRBV7-8	TRBD2
CASSLKQHSNQPQHF	15	TRBV28	-
CASRSGPYGYTF	12	TRBV27	-
CASSSGWENTEAFF	14	TRBV7-2	-
CTSSFWRSAGEEKLFF	16	TRBV7-9	-
CASSSWGSGANVLTF	15	TRBV5-6	-